Sequencing of this TCR beta chain was carried out in a study of OX40 agonist ivuxolimab in advanced cancers. Looking at the study overall: An agonistic anti-OX40 (CD134) antibody, ivuxolimab, was used to treat the patients.

Only in-frame clones appear in the TCRdb table, and some are missing; sequencing was by immunoSEQ multiplex PCR. This sample carries 60,000 to 75,000 clones, roughly nine tenths of them seen once, and the ten largest clones take around 14%. Germline V CDR1 and CDR2: GTSNPN, SVGIG (reference sequence). Trimming stripped 5 bases from V and 0 bases from J, with 22 bases between. The CDR3 loop spans 17 amino acids. Baseline was the first blood sampling point, followed by cycle 4 day 1 and cycle 7 day 1. This TCR came from an adult with an advanced solid tumor such as melanoma, head and neck, liver or kidney cancer. This sample comprised CD4+ or CD8+ T cells sorted from blood, obtained in a trial of the OX40 agonist ivuxolimab. This chain joins TRBV30 and TRBJ1-1; D unclear. The CDR3 here is CAWAPRQSGVMNTEAFF. Written as DNA, the CDR3 is TGTGCCTGGGCACCTCGACAATCTGGGGTTATGAACACTGAAGCTTTCTTT.